The 18 T cell receptor beta chains below were found in one sample sequenced in a study of cytomegalovirus exposure and HLA in healthy donors. PCR primers comprised 60 Vbeta and 13 Jbeta primers. Data came from immunoSEQ multiplex PCR; TCRdb stores just in-frame clones and leaves some out. This listing includes 150,000 or so clones. The sample taken for sequencing was PBMCs. The receptors were gathered from a man younger than 35 in good health and CMV-seronegative.

The rearrangement uses TRBV7-8 and TRBJ1-4; 7 bases align to TRBD1. Germline trimming cut 5 bases from V and 6 bases from J; bases unmatched to any gene: 9. CDR3 length: 15 amino acids. Germline V lookup: CDR1 SGHVS, CDR2 FQNEAQ. The CDR3 sequence: CASSPKSQGYEKLFF. The CDR3 nucleotides read TGTGCCAGCAGCCCAAAATCACAGGGGTATGAAAAACTGTTTTTT.

The rearrangement uses TRBV2 and TRBJ2-5; weak D call: TRBD1 (5 bases). Germline V gene data show CDR1 as SNHLY and CDR2 as FYNNEI. The CDR3 is 15 amino acids. V was pared by 2 bases and J by 4 bases, with 14 bases between. This chain's CDR3 is CASSETTASSETQYF. Here the CDR3 DNA reads TGTGCCAGCAGTGAAACGACAGCCTCGTCAGAGACCCAGTACTTC. The full variable domain, with the rest looked up from reference TRBV2 and TRBJ2-5, is EPEVTQTPSHQVTQMGQEVILRCVPISNHLYFYWYRQILGQKVEFLVSFYNNEISEKSEIFDDQFSVERPDGSNFTLKIRSTKLEDSAMYFCASSETTASSETQYFGPGTRLLVL.

The chain carries TRBV7-8 and TRBJ2-7; 9 nucleotides match TRBD1. V dropped 4 bases and J dropped 6; count of bases not matched to a gene: 10. The CDR3 is 15 amino acids. The germline V gene has CDR1 SGHVS and CDR2 FQNEAQ. The CDR3 coding sequence is TGTGCCAGCAGCTCAGCAGGGACAGGGTTGGGCGAGCAGTACTTC. Protein sequence: CASSSAGTGLGEQYF.

The chain carries TRBV7-3 and TRBJ2-3; 11 bases match TRBD2. The V gene end was trimmed by 1 base and the J gene end by 1 base; junction bases not matched to a gene: 13. CDR1 SGHTA and CDR2 FQGTGA come from the germline V gene. CDR3 length equals 20 residues. CDR3 sequence (DNA): TGTGCCAGCAGCTTAAAGGGCCTAGCGGGGGGCCTCGGCCGCACAGATACGCAGTATTTT. This sequence encodes CASSLKGLAGGLGRTDTQYF.

The V gene is TRBV2, the J gene TRBJ2-7, with D possibly matching TRBD2 (6 bases). The ends were cut back, 4 bases at V and 0 bases at J, with 10 bases in the middle. This CDR3 is 14 amino acids long. Germline V gene lookup returns CDR1 SNHLY and CDR2 FYNNEI. CDR3 protein: CASSAGGGSYEQYF. CDR3 nucleotide sequence: TGTGCCAGCAGTGCCGGGGGTGGCTCCTACGAGCAGTACTTC.

The chain links TRBV18 to TRBJ2-7, with 9 bases matching TRBD1. There are 15 residues in the CDR3. V lost 6 bases and J lost 2; bases outside the gene matches: 8. Germline lookup yields CDR1 KGHSH and CDR2 LQKENI. CDR3 DNA sequence: TGTGCCAGCTCGCCCCTGGACAGGGGAACCTACGAGCAGTACTTC. It yields the protein CASSPLDRGTYEQYF. The complete variable domain, with remaining parts taken from reference TRBV18 and TRBJ2-7, reads NAGVMQNPRHLVRRRGQEARLRCSPMKGHSHVYWYRQLPEEGLKFMVYLQKENIIDESGMPKERFSAEFPKEGPSILRIQQVVRGDSAAYFCASSPLDRGTYEQYFGPGTRLTVT.

The V gene is TRBV4-3, the J gene TRBJ2-5; 7 bases map to TRBD2. This CDR3 contains 15 residues. Trimming at V came to 4 bases and at J to 1 base, leaving 6 bases not matched to a gene. Germline V gene data show CDR1 as LGHNA and CDR2 as YSLEER. The CDR3 DNA is TGCGCCAGCAGCCGCGGCGGGGGTTCCCAAGAGACCCAGTACTTC. Amino acid sequence: CASSRGGGSQETQYF.

The gene calls are TRBV29-1 and TRBJ2-5; 10 nucleotides line up with TRBD1. Near its end, the DNA agrees better with TRBJ2-7, so the J call may be wrong. The CDR3 spans 15 residues. CDR1 and CDR2 from the germline V gene are SQVTM and ANQGSEA. As DNA, the CDR3 is TGCAGCGTTGTTCAGGGGACAGGGGCTTCCTACGAGCAGTACTTC. It translates to CSVVQGTGASYEQYF.

The chain joins TRBV19 to TRBJ1-5, with TRBD1 matching over 12 bases. Germline-derived CDR1 and CDR2 are LNHDA and SQIVND (reference sequence). This CDR3 contains 15 residues. The trim removed 4 bases at V and 5 bases at J, leaving 3 bases unmatched. The CDR3 spells CASSRGQGAHQPQHF. In nucleotides, the CDR3 is TGTGCCAGTAGTAGGGGACAGGGGGCTCATCAGCCCCAGCATTTT.

The chain is built from TRBV27 and TRBJ1-1; TRBD1 might be the D (6 bases). Germline V gene sequence: CDR1 MNHEY, CDR2 SMNVEV (reference sequence). Trimming stripped 6 bases from V and 1 base from J, with 12 bases between. There are 14 residues in the CDR3. The CDR3 sequence: CASRKGHQNTEAFF. The CDR3 nucleotides read TGTGCCAGCAGGAAGGGACACCAGAACACTGAAGCTTTCTTT.

The chain couples TRBV13 to TRBJ2-7; 7 bases map to TRBD1. Germline lookup yields CDR1 PRHDT and CDR2 FYEKMQ (reference sequence). This CDR3 spans 13 amino acids. V was pared by 1 base and J by 5 bases, with 2 bases of the junction left unmatched. The CDR3 sequence is CASSLADRHEQYF. CDR3 bases: TGTGCCAGCAGCTTAGCGGACAGGCACGAGCAGTACTTC. The full variable domain, with the rest looked up from reference TRBV13 and TRBJ2-7, is AAGVIQSPRHLIKEKRETATLKCYPIPRHDTVYWYQQGPGQDPQFLISFYEKMQSDKGSIPDRFSAQQFSDYHSELNMSSLELGDSALYFCASSLADRHEQYFGPGTRLTVT.

The chain couples TRBV4-3 to TRBJ2-3; D may be TRBD2 (6 bases). There are 15 residues in the CDR3. From germline, CDR1 is LGHNA and CDR2 YSLEER. The germline V and J ends were trimmed by 1 base and 1 base, with 9 bases remaining between them. The CDR3 reads CASSQVGGGTDTQYF. The DNA for the CDR3 is TGCGCCAGCAGCCAAGTCGGGGGAGGCACAGATACGCAGTATTTT.

The chain employs TRBV28 and TRBJ2-7; 9 positions agree with TRBD1. The germline CDR1 and CDR2 sequences are MDHEN and SYDVKM. This CDR3 has 12 amino acids. The DNA of the CDR3 is TGTAGGGCGGGACAGGGACCATACGAGCAGTACTTC. This codes for CRAGQGPYEQYF.

The rearrangement joins TRBV11-2 to TRBJ1-5, with D possibly TRBD1 on 6 matching bases. Trimming cost V 5 bases and J 8 bases, with 19 bases left between them. The CDR3 consists of 15 residues. Germline CDR1 and CDR2: SGHAT and FQNNGV. For the CDR3, the DNA is TGTGCCAGCAGCGACGACCCAGGGGCGAGGGAGCCCCAGCATTTT. Its translation is CASSDDPGAREPQHF.

The chain joins TRBV7-8 to TRBJ1-5; no definite D call. CDR3 size: 14 residues. Germline V gene lookup returns CDR1 SGHVS and CDR2 FQNEAQ. V lost 4 bases and J 5 bases, leaving 12 bases between the germline ends. The chain's CDR3 is CASSSWVGDQPQHF. DNA of the CDR3: TGTGCCAGCAGCTCCTGGGTGGGAGATCAGCCCCAGCATTTT.

CDR3 sequence: CASSQGATSGYLSGYEQYF. CDR3 nucleotides: TGTGCCAGCAGCCAAGGGGCGACTAGCGGATACCTCAGCGGCTACGAGCAGTACTTC. The chain carries TRBV14 and TRBJ2-7, with 9 bases matching TRBD2. The trim removed 1 base at V and 3 bases at J, leaving 16 bases unmatched. Germline V lookup: CDR1 SGHDN, CDR2 FVKESK. This CDR3 has 19 residues.

This chain connects TRBV29-1 to TRBJ1-5, with a possible D match to TRBD1 (5 bases). V shed 5 bases and J shed 3 bases, with 11 bases lying between them. Per germline, CDR1 SQVTM and CDR2 ANQGSEA. The CDR3 length is 13 residues. CDR3 bases: TGCAGCGTTTTATCAGGGCTCAATCAGCCCCAGCATTTT. This translates into CSVLSGLNQPQHF.

The chain employs TRBV6-5 and TRBJ2-3; 9 nucleotides align to TRBD1. The CDR3 runs 15 residues. The V segment lost 5 bases and the J segment 2 bases; nucleotides outside the gene matches: 5. The germline gives CDR1 MNHEY, CDR2 SVGAGI. The CDR3, as DNA: TGTGCCAGCAGTCGGACAGGGGCCTCCACAGATACGCAGTATTTT. Translated: CASSRTGASTDTQYF.